This T cell receptor (beta chain) was documented in a study of control samples from healthy donors and cancer patients (dated by TCRdb to 2020 to 2021). Libraries came from the immunoSEQ multiplex PCR assay. The table was pulled from immuneACCESS by TCRdb, which kept in-frame rearrangements only. Such tables lose some clones; where checked, under half of the loss comes from unresolved V genes, and the rest has no known cause. The table for this sample lists over 200,000 clones; roughly four fifths of them were counted only once. More than 10% of the sample goes to the ten largest clones. Germline trimming amounts to 5 bases on V and 3 bases on J, with 5 as the count of junction bases outside the gene matches. CDR1 and CDR2 (SNHLY, FYNNEI) derive from the germline V gene. Including cysteine and phenylalanine, the CDR3 has 15 amino acids. Of the read, only the CDR3 DNA is kept; its 45 bases are in frame from base 1.

As concerns this clone: Its antigen is currently not known. Base qualities are not recorded, but no much larger clone differs from it by a single base.

Specimen: PBMCs. This clonotype was sampled from a woman aged 55-69 years with lung cancer. The chain joins TRBV2 to TRBJ1-4; TRBD1 agrees with 8 junctional bases. The bases are TGTGCCAGCAGTTCGACAGGGGATCCTAATGAAAAACTGTTTTTT. Translated, this is CASSSTGDPNEKLFF.